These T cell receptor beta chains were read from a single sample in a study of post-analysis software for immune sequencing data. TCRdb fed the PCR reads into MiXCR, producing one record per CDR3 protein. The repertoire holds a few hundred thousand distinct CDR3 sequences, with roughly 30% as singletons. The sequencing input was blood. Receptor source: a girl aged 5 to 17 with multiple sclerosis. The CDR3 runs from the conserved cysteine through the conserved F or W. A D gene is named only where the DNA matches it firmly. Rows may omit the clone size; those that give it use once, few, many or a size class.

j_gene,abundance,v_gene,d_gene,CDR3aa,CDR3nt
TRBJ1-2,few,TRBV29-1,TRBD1,CSVLTGDGYTF,TGCAGCGTCCTAACAGGGGATGGCTACACCTTC
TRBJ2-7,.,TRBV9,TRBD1,CASSPGTGRPPCYEQYF,TGTGCCAGCAGCCCCGGGACAGGCCGCCCCCCGTGCTACGAGCAGTACTTC
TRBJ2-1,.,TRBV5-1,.,CASSLAWGAGVEFF,TGCGCCAGCAGCTTAGCCTGGGGGGCTGGAGTGGAGTTCTTC
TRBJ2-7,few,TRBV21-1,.,CASTMGDRPYEQYF,TGTGCCAGCACCATGGGTGACAGACCCTACGAGCAGTACTTC
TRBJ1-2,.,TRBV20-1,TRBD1,CSARSNRGHSYTF,TGCAGTGCTCGATCAAACAGGGGGCATAGCTACACCTTC
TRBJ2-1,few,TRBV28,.,CASITGFAEQFF,TGTGCCAGCATCACAGGGTTTGCTGAGCAGTTCTTC
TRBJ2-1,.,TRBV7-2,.,CASSRAGAGSNEQFF,TGTGCCAGCAGCCGCGCCGGGGCAGGGTCCAATGAGCAGTTCTTC
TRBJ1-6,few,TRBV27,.,CASSPGSYNSPLHF,TGTGCCAGCAGTCCCGGGTCCTATAATTCACCCCTCCACTTT
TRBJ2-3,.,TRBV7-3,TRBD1,CASSLLPGQGANTQYF,TGTGCCAGCAGTTTGCTCCCGGGACAGGGGGCAAATACGCAGTATTTT
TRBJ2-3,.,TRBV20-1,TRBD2,CSASRTSGDTQYF,TGCAGTGCTTCCCGGACTAGCGGAGATACGCAGTATTTT
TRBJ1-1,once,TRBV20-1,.,CSAGRRTGAFF,TGCAGTGCTGGGAGACGGACCGGGGCTTTCTTT
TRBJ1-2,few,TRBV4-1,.,CASSPVGLQNYGYTF,TGCGCCAGCAGCCCCGTGGGACTGCAAAACTATGGCTACACCTTC
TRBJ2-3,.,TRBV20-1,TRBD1,CSAPNRGADTQYF,TGCAGTGCCCCTAACAGGGGCGCAGATACGCAGTATTTT
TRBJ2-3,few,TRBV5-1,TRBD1,CASSLGGTGATDTQYF,TGCGCCAGCAGCTTGGGGGGGACAGGGGCCACAGATACGCAGTATTTT
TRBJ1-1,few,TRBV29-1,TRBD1,CSARQSTGTEAFF,TGCAGCGCCCGGCAATCGACAGGGACTGAAGCTTTCTTT
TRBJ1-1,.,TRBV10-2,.,CASSDPHTEAFF,TGCGCCAGCAGTGACCCGCACACTGAAGCTTTCTTT
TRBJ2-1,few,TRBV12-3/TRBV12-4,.,CASSSTGGQYNEQFF,TGTGCCAGCAGTTCAACGGGGGGACAGTACAATGAGCAGTTCTTC
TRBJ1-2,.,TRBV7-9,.,CASSLRYGYTF,TGTGCCAGCAGCTTGCGCTATGGCTACACCTTC
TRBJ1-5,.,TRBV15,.,CATSRADQPQHF,TGTGCCACCAGCAGAGCAGATCAGCCCCAGCATTTT
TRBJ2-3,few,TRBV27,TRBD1,CASSTGQGVGTQYF,TGTGCCAGCAGTACCGGACAGGGTGTAGGTACGCAGTATTTT
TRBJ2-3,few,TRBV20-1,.,CSARDPQSLAWSRDTQYF,TGCAGTGCTAGAGATCCCCAGTCATTAGCGTGGAGTAGAGATACGCAGTATTTT
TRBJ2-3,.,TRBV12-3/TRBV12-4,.,CASSLALPREDTQYF,TGTGCCAGCAGTTTAGCACTACCCAGGGAAGATACGCAGTATTTT
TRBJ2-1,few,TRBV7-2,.,CASSVKGGVGEMKQFF,TGTGCCAGCAGCGTCAAAGGGGGGGTTGGCGAAATGAAGCAGTTCTTC
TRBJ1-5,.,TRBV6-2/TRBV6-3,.,CASTFKPFSNQPQHF,TGTGCCAGCACCTTCAAGCCGTTTAGCAATCAGCCCCAGCATTTT
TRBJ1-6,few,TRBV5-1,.,CASSSEWGGNSPLHF,TGCGCCAGCAGCAGCGAATGGGGTGGAAATTCACCCCTCCACTTT
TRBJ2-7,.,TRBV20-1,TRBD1,CSANDRGLDEQYF,TGCAGTGCTAACGACAGGGGGCTGGACGAGCAGTACTTC
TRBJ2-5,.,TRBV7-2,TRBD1,CASSPRDRGNYNEQYF,TGTGCCAGCAGCCCAAGGGACAGGGGGAACTACAATGAGCAGTACTTC
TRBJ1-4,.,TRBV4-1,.,CASRDLRGSGEKLFF,TGCGCCAGCAGGGACCTTCGGGGCTCTGGTGAAAAACTGTTTTTT
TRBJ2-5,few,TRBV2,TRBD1,CASIGTAFQETQYF,TGTGCCAGCATCGGGACAGCTTTTCAAGAGACCCAGTACTTC
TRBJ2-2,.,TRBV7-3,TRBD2,CASSRTASGGPGELFF,TGTGCCAGCAGCCGCACCGCTAGCGGGGGGCCCGGGGAGCTGTTTTTT
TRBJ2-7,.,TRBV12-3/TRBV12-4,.,CAVNKNGPPYEQYF,TGTGCAGTTAACAAGAATGGGCCCCCCTACGAGCAGTACTTC
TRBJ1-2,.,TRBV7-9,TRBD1,CASSPGQGPLGYTF,TGTGCCAGCAGCCCGGGACAGGGTCCCTTGGGCTACACCTTC
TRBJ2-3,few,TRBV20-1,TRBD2,CSASIAGSTDTQYF,TGCAGTGCTAGCATAGCGGGAAGCACAGATACGCAGTATTTT
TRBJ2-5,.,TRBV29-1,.,CSVVLGGQETQYF,TGCAGCGTTGTATTGGGCGGACAAGAGACCCAGTACTTC
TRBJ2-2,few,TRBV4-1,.,CASSPGTDAVELFF,TGCGCCAGCAGCCCAGGGACGGACGCGGTGGAGCTGTTTTTT
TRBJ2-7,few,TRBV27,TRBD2,CASSPGGAQYEQYF,TGTGCCAGCAGTCCCGGGGGGGCCCAGTACGAGCAGTACTTC
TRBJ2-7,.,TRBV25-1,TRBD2,CASSVEWSSGGFYEQYF,TGTGCCAGCAGTGTCGAATGGTCTAGCGGGGGTTTCTACGAGCAGTACTTC
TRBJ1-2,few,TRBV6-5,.,CASTKGPNYGYTF,TGTGCCAGCACCAAGGGCCCTAACTATGGCTACACCTTC
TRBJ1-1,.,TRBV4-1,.,CASSQATGQMSNAFF,TGCGCCAGCAGCCAAGCAACAGGGCAAATGTCTAATGCTTTCTTT
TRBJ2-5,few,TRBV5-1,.,CASSSGVIETQYF,TGCGCCAGCAGCTCCGGGGTTATAGAGACCCAGTACTTC
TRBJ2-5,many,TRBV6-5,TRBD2,CASSYAGGPQTQYF,TGTGCCAGCAGTTACGCGGGGGGGCCACAGACCCAGTACTTC
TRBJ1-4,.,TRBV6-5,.,CASSYGGRKLFF,TGTGCCAGCAGTTACGGGGGAAGGAAACTGTTTTTT
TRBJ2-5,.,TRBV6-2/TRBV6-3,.,CASSYTPLQTQYF,TGTGCCAGCAGTTACACGCCCCTCCAGACCCAGTACTTC
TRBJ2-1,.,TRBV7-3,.,CASSSDRRNEQFF,TGTGCCAGCAGCTCTGACAGACGCAATGAGCAGTTCTTC
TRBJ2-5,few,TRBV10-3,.,CAISPSSGEETQYF,TGTGCCATCAGTCCGTCCTCCGGAGAAGAGACCCAGTACTTC
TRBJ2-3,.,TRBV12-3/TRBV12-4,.,CASSWGNADTQYF,TGTGCCAGCAGTTGGGGGAACGCAGATACGCAGTATTTT
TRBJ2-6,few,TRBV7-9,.,CASSRDRGGTWANVLTF,TGTGCCAGCAGCCGTGACAGGGGAGGGACCTGGGCCAACGTCCTGACTTTC
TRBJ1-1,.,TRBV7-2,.,CASSLAIGGKGTEAFF,TGTGCCAGCAGCTTAGCCATCGGGGGGAAGGGCACTGAAGCTTTCTTT
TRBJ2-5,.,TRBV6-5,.,CASSYGPTETQYF,TGTGCCAGCAGTTACGGGCCCACAGAGACCCAGTACTTC
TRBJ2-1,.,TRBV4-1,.,CASLSWGNEQFF,TGCGCCAGTCTCTCGTGGGGCAATGAGCAGTTCTTC
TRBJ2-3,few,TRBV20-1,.,CSARGVRRLITDTQYF,TGCAGTGCTAGAGGTGTACGGAGACTGATCACAGATACGCAGTATTTT